The rows below give T cell receptor beta chains drawn from one sample of a study of shared clonotypes between healthy human individuals. TCRdb's copy holds only in-frame clones and misses some; the assay was immunoSEQ multiplex PCR. The repertoire includes roughly 1,000,000 clones, approximately 80% of them detected once, and under 0.6% sits in the top ten. Sequenced sample: memory CD4+ T cells from PBMCs. The receptors come from a man aged 18 to 29 in good health. Some clones in this sample may be carry-over from other donors' samples. Both conserved end residues are part of each CDR3. Fields, in order: J gene, V gene, clone size, D gene, CDR3 DNA, CDR3 protein. D genes are given only for firm matches. Rows give clone size only sometimes, using once, few, many, or a class for an expanded clone.

>TRBJ1-5|TRBV30|.|.
TGTGCCTGGAGCAAACCAGAATTAATGGCCGGTAGTCGCAATCAGCCCCAGCATTTT
CAWSKPELMAGSRNQPQHF
>TRBJ2-7|TRBV4-2|.|.
TGTGCCAGCAGCCGGGGCGGTGGGGGCGAGTACGAGCAGTACTTC
CASSRGGGGEYEQYF
>TRBJ1-1|TRBV27|.|.
TGTGCCAGCAGTTTGCAGGGGCGAACTGAAGCTTTCTTT
CASSLQGRTEAFF
>TRBJ2-3|TRBV30|.|TRBD1
TGTGCCTGGAGCGACGGACAGGGATGGACAGATACGCAGTATTTT
CAWSDGQGWTDTQYF
>TRBJ2-7|TRBV7-8|.|.
TGTGCCAGCAGCTTTCTCCTCGCTGGACTCAACACCTACGAGCAGTACTTC
CASSFLLAGLNTYEQYF
>TRBJ2-2|TRBV28|.|TRBD2
TGTGCCAGCAGGCCTGGCGGGAGGGTCACCGGGGAGCTGTTTTTT
CASRPGGRVTGELFF
>TRBJ2-6|TRBV5-6|.|.
TGTGCCAGCCGTGCTTTCAATAGTACAAAGTCGGGCCAACGTCCTGACTTC
CASRAFNSTKSGQRPDF
>TRBJ2-1|TRBV7-2|.|TRBD1
TGTGCCAGCAGCTTAGTTTGGCAGACAGGGGGGTACAATGAGCAGTTCTTC
CASSLVWQTGGYNEQFF
>TRBJ1-1|TRBV18|.|.
TGTGCCAGCAAAACTTTGGGGGGGACTGAAGCTTTCTTT
CASKTLGGTEAFF
>TRBJ2-7|TRBV9|.|TRBD1
TGTGCCAGCAGCGCGGGACAGGGTGAGAACGAGCAGTACTTC
CASSAGQGENEQYF
>TRBJ2-7|TRBV28|few|.
TGTGCCAGCTCCCCCCGCCTCTACGAGCAGTACTTC
CASSPRLYEQYF
>TRBJ1-1|TRBV28|.|.
TGTGCCAGCAGTCCCTCGAAGCCCCCTGAAGCTTTCTTT
CASSPSKPPEAFF
>TRBJ1-4|TRBV28|.|.
TGTGCCAGCAGTTCGACCGGCGGGGGGGATAAACTGTTTTTT
CASSSTGGGDKLFF
>TRBJ2-3|TRBV5-1|.|.
TGCGCCAGCAGTCAGCCTCTAGAACATAGCACAGATACGCAGTATTTT
CASSQPLEHSTDTQYF
>TRBJ2-7|TRBV5-1|.|TRBD1
TGCGCCAGCAGCTTAACCGGACAGGGATACGAGCAGTACTTC
CASSLTGQGYEQYF
>TRBJ1-1|TRBV7-8|.|.
TGTGCCAGCAGTCGTGGGGGCCTACAGACTCAGAAAGCTTTCTTT
CASSRGGLQTQKAFF
>TRBJ1-1|TRBV18|.|.
TGTGCCAGCTCATTCTCAGGGGAAAACACTGAAGCTTTCTTT
CASSFSGENTEAFF
>TRBJ1-1|TRBV5-1|.|TRBD1
TGCGCCAGCAGCTCGGGGGGACAGGGTGGGAACACTGAAGCTTTCTTT
CASSSGGQGGNTEAFF
>TRBJ2-7|TRBV18|.|.
TGTGCCAGCTCGTACCTCGGGGGCCCGTCCTACGAGCAGTACTTC
CASSYLGGPSYEQYF
>TRBJ1-6|TRBV30|.|.
TGTGCCTGGACACAGAGACATAATTCACCCCTCCACTTT
CAWTQRHNSPLHF
>TRBJ1-1|TRBV14|.|.
TGTGCCAGCAGCCTTGGACTGGAGACTGAAGCTTTCTTT
CASSLGLETEAFF
>TRBJ1-5|TRBV28|.|.
TGTGCCACCGACCCTCGGGGGATTTTTAGCAATCAGCCCCAGCATTTT
CATDPRGIFSNQPQHF
>TRBJ2-6|TRBV6-5|.|.
TGTGCCGCCAAGCCCCGGATCTGGGCCAACGTCCTGACTTTC
CAAKPRIWANVLTF
>TRBJ2-5|TRBV9|.|.
TGTGCCAGCAGCGTAGGTCCTCAAGAGACCCAGTACTTC
CASSVGPQETQYF
>TRBJ1-1|TRBV4-1|.|.
TGCGCCAGCAGCCAAGGAGGGAACACTGAAGCTTTCTTT
CASSQGGNTEAFF
>TRBJ2-4|TRBV4-2|.|.
TGTGCCAGCAGCCAAGATCTGGCTAGGCGAAACATTCAGTACTTC
CASSQDLARRNIQYF
>TRBJ2-3|TRBV19|once|.
TGTGCCAGTAGTACTCAGGGGGGGGACACAGATACGCAGTATTTT
CASSTQGGDTDTQYF
>TRBJ2-7|TRBV7-3|.|.
TGTGCCAGCAGCTTATCAGCTAGCTCCTACGAGCAGTACTTC
CASSLSASSYEQYF
>TRBJ2-3|TRBV27|.|.
TGTGCCAGCAGCTACTCGAACCCCTGGGACGGTTCGGATACGCAGTATTTT
CASSYSNPWDGSDTQYF
>TRBJ2-3|TRBV18|.|.
TGTGCCAGCTCACCATCATTAGCACAGATCACAGATACGCAGTATTTT
CASSPSLAQITDTQYF
>TRBJ1-2|TRBV5-1|.|.
TGCGCCAGCAGCTTGTCCTCCTATGGCTACACCTTC
CASSLSSYGYTF
>TRBJ1-1|TRBV30|few|.
TGTGCCCAAAAAATTGACGGGGCGCACGCTTTCTTT
CAQKIDGAHAFF
>TRBJ1-5|TRBV29-1|.|.
TGCAGCGTTGAAGGGGATGGCAATCAGCCCCAGCATTTT
CSVEGDGNQPQHF
>TRBJ2-2|TRBV19|.|TRBD2
TGTGCCAGTAGACGGGAGGGCGCCGGGGAGCTGTTTTTT
CASRREGAGELFF
>TRBJ1-1|TRBV18|few|.
TGTGCCAGCTCACCGGGCCTGAACACTGAAGCTTTCTTT
CASSPGLNTEAFF